The 20 T cell receptor beta chains presented below share a single source sample, sequenced in a study of blood T cell repertoires in COVID-19. Libraries were prepared by immunoSEQ multiplex PCR; TCRdb keeps only in-frame clonotypes and omits some of them. The repertoire includes 350,000 or so clones, about nine tenths of them detected once, and just over 1% sits in the top ten. Sequenced input: PBMCs or T cells enriched from blood (not recorded which). Receptors originate from a young woman who had been exposed to COVID-19.

The V gene is TRBV29-1, the J gene TRBJ2-3; 9 nucleotides align to TRBD2. The CDR3 extends over 15 amino acids. From germline, CDR1 is SQVTM and CDR2 ANQGSEA. The junction had 10 bases not matched to a gene; V was cut back by 6 bases and J by 3 bases. CDR3: CSVGSLGLATDTQYF. CDR3 DNA sequence: TGCAGCGTGGGATCCTTAGGACTAGCGACAGATACGCAGTATTTT.

This clone occurred a few times. The CDR3 region is CASSPVNRASGNTIYF. The CDR3 bases are TGTGCCAGCTCACCAGTTAACAGGGCCTCTGGAAACACCATATATTTT. The chain uses TRBV18 and TRBJ1-3, with D possibly TRBD1 on 6 matching bases. The CDR3 loop spans 16 amino acids. V shed 2 bases and J shed 0 bases, with 11 bases lying between them. Germline lookup yields CDR1 KGHSH and CDR2 LQKENI.

The chain couples TRBV4-1 to TRBJ1-4; D unresolved. The CDR3 has 13 residues. The germline CDR1 and CDR2 sequences are MGHRA and YSYEKL. V was clipped by 0 bases and J by 12 bases, with 11 bases between them. This chain's CDR3 is CASSQDPQVELFF. CDR3 DNA sequence: TGCGCCAGCAGCCAAGATCCCCAGGTAGAACTGTTTTTT.

The V and J genes are TRBV9 and TRBJ2-3, with 11 bases fitting TRBD2. CDR1 and CDR2 (germline): SGDLS, YYNGEE. The CDR3 is made up of 19 amino acids. The V and J ends lost 3 bases and 0 bases, in that order; junction bases with no gene match: 12. The CDR3 DNA reads TGTGCCAGCAGCGCACTTGGAACTAGCGGGGGCGGGAGCACAGATACGCAGTATTTT. It specifies CASSALGTSGGGSTDTQYF.

The chain is built from TRBV3-1 (or the pseudogene TRBV3-2) and TRBJ2-7; 14 positions agree with TRBD2. V lost 4 bases, J lost 7 bases, and 0 bases stayed unmatched. The CDR3 length is 13 residues. The germline CDR1 and CDR2 sequences are LGHDT and YNNKEL (reference sequence). CDR3 in amino acids: CASSRLAGGEQYF. The DNA of the CDR3 is TGTGCCAGCAGCCGACTAGCGGGAGGGGAGCAGTACTTC.

This chain links TRBV5-1 with TRBJ1-4, with TRBD1 identical over 9 bases. Germline V gene lookup returns CDR1 SGHRS and CDR2 YFSETQ. This CDR3 comprises 15 residues. The junction had 6 bases not matched to a gene; V was cut back by 4 bases and J by 5 bases. CDR3 protein: CASSLLGTGNEKLFF. DNA for the CDR3: TGCGCCAGCAGCCTTCTCGGGACAGGGAATGAAAAACTGTTTTTT.

This clone appeared a single time. The chain is built from TRBV6-5 and TRBJ1-2; possible D gene TRBD1, 6 bases. The germline gives CDR1 MNHEY, CDR2 SVGAGI. Between the trimmed V and J ends, which lost 6 bases and 14 bases, there was a span of 25 bases. CDR3 length equals 14 residues. This chain's CDR3 is CASRETQGLAVGTF. Written as DNA, the CDR3 is TGTGCCAGCAGAGAGACCCAGGGGCTTGCAGTGGGTACCTTC.

The gene calls are TRBV3-1 (or the pseudogene TRBV3-2) and TRBJ2-5, with 9 nucleotides matching TRBD2. CDR3 size: 15 residues. V dropped 4 bases and J dropped 2; count of bases not matched to a gene: 5. Germline V gene data show CDR1 as LGHDT and CDR2 as YNNKEL (reference sequence). The CDR3 reads CASSRASGVQETQYF. The CDR3 coding sequence is TGTGCCAGCAGCCGGGCTAGCGGGGTTCAAGAGACCCAGTACTTC.

The gene calls are TRBV12-5 and TRBJ2-1, with 15 bases matching TRBD2. This CDR3 has 16 amino acids. After removal of 0 bases from V and 6 bases from J, the junction contained 0 bases not matched to a gene. Germline V gives CDR1 LGHNT, CDR2 FRNRAP. The CDR3 sequence is CASGLVGLAGGNEQFF. The CDR3 DNA reads as TGTGCTAGTGGTTTGGTGGGACTAGCGGGAGGCAATGAGCAGTTCTTC.

This chain connects TRBV6-4 to TRBJ2-3; 14 bases agree with TRBD2. The CDR3 contains 16 residues. Germline CDR1 and CDR2: MRHNA and SNTAGT. V lost 7 bases, J lost 5 bases, and 8 bases stayed unmatched. The CDR3 region has the DNA TGTGCCAGCACCCGGGGGGGACTAGCGGGAGAAGATACGCAGTATTTT. Translation gives CASTRGGLAGEDTQYF.

The chain has TRBV7-3 and TRBJ2-1; the match to TRBD2 covers 9 bases. The CDR3 consists of 17 residues. Germline CDR1 and CDR2: SGHTA and FQGTGA. The V gene end was trimmed by 2 bases and the J gene end by 6 bases; junction bases not matched to a gene: 11. The CDR3 DNA reads TGTGCCAGCAGCTTATCGGGGCGGCGGGAGGGCCTCAATGAGCAGTTCTTC. It codes for CASSLSGRREGLNEQFF.

This clone was seen a single time. The J gene is TRBJ2-3, the V gene TRBV27; 10 bases are a match to TRBD2. Germline V lookup: CDR1 MNHEY, CDR2 SMNVEV (reference sequence). V was clipped by 7 bases and J by 0 bases; unmatched bases: 13. This CDR3 spans 18 amino acids. In nucleotides, the CDR3 is TGTGCCAGCACCCAGCTGGCTAGCGGGAGTTGGAGCACAGATACGCAGTATTTT. Protein product: CASTQLASGSWSTDTQYF.

This sequence joins TRBV15 and TRBJ1-3; 11 nucleotides match TRBD1. From germline, CDR1 is LNHNV and CDR2 YYDKDF (reference sequence). The length of the CDR3 is 16 residues. V trimming: 6 bases; J trimming: 4 bases; junction bases outside the gene matches: 8. The CDR3 protein is CATRPDRGRSGNTIYF. CDR3 DNA sequence: TGTGCCACCAGACCGGACAGGGGGCGATCGGGAAACACCATATATTTT. The full variable domain, its missing parts supplied by reference TRBV15 and TRBJ1-3, is DAMVIQNPRYQVTQFGKPVTLSCSQTLNHNVMYWYQQKSSQAPKLLFHYYDKDFNNEADTPDNFQSRRPNTSFCFLDIRSPGLGDTAMYLCATRPDRGRSGNTIYFGEGSWLTVV.

The CDR3 here is CANRGARNTEAFF. The CDR3 DNA reads as TGTGCCAACCGGGGGGCGAGGAACACTGAAGCTTTCTTT. The chain employs TRBV28 and TRBJ1-1, with a weak D call TRBD1 (6 bases). Germline V gene data show CDR1 as MDHEN and CDR2 as SYDVKM. Trimming stripped 10 bases from V and 1 base from J, with 13 bases between. The CDR3 has 13 amino acids.

This clone was observed a single time. CDR3: CASSPRGGVGGNTIYF. The CDR3 DNA is TGTGCCAGCAGCCCACGTGGGGGGGTGGGTGGAAACACCATATATTTT. The chain couples TRBV28 to TRBJ1-3; perhaps TRBD1 as D (5 bases). V lost 6 bases and J 3 bases, leaving 18 bases between the germline ends. The germline V gene has CDR1 MDHEN and CDR2 SYDVKM. The CDR3 consists of 16 residues.

The chain employs TRBV10-1 and TRBJ2-1, with no clear D. CDR3 length: 16 residues. Germline V CDR1 and CDR2: WNHNN, SYGVQD (reference sequence). With 2 bases removed from V and 4 bases from J, the gap between germline ends came to 15 bases. The CDR3 loop is CASSENLGGLYNEQFF. CDR3 nucleotide sequence: TGCGCCAGCAGTGAGAATCTTGGTGGGCTGTACAATGAGCAGTTCTTC.

V is TRBV5-6 and J is TRBJ1-4; maybe TRBD1 (5 bases). Germline V gene sequence: CDR1 SGHDT, CDR2 YYEEEE. This CDR3 contains 16 residues. Trimming removed 6 bases at V and 0 bases at J, with 15 bases between. The CDR3 sequence: CASTTDLGATNEKLFF. The CDR3 DNA reads TGTGCCAGCACCACAGATCTAGGGGCAACTAATGAAAAACTGTTTTTT.

This chain uses TRBV9 with TRBJ2-3, with TRBD1 matching over 8 bases. CDR1 SGDLS and CDR2 YYNGEE come from the germline V gene. V trimming: 0 bases; J trimming: 4 bases; junction bases outside the gene matches: 4. The CDR3 sequence is 15 residues long. The CDR3 DNA follows: TGTGCCAGCAGCGTAGGACAGGGGATAGCAGATACGCAGTATTTT. Protein product: CASSVGQGIADTQYF. Full variable domain (remainder filled in from reference TRBV9 and TRBJ2-3): DSGVTQTPKHLITATGQRVTLRCSPRSGDLSVYWYQQSLDQGLQFLIQYYNGEERAKGNILERFSAQQFPDLHSELNLSSLELGDSALYFCASSVGQGIADTQYFGPGTRLTVL.

The chain carries TRBV19 and TRBJ1-2; 7 nucleotides line up with TRBD1. The CDR3 has 14 residues. Germline V CDR1 and CDR2: LNHDA, SQIVND (reference sequence). After removal of 3 bases from V and 4 bases from J, the junction contained 5 bases not matched to a gene. CDR3 loop: CASSMGTDPYGYTF. Written as DNA, the CDR3 is TGTGCCAGTAGTATGGGGACAGATCCCTATGGCTACACCTTC.

The table lists this clone with a count of one. The V gene is TRBV3-1 (or the pseudogene TRBV3-2), the J gene TRBJ2-2, with TRBD2 as a possible D gene (6 bases). Germline values: CDR1 LGHDT, CDR2 YNNKEL (reference sequence). Trimming stripped 5 bases from V and 2 bases from J, with 9 bases between. This CDR3 has 14 amino acids. The DNA of the CDR3 is TGTGCCAGCAGCAAAGGACTAAACACCGGGGAGCTGTTTTTT. Translated, it gives CASSKGLNTGELFF.